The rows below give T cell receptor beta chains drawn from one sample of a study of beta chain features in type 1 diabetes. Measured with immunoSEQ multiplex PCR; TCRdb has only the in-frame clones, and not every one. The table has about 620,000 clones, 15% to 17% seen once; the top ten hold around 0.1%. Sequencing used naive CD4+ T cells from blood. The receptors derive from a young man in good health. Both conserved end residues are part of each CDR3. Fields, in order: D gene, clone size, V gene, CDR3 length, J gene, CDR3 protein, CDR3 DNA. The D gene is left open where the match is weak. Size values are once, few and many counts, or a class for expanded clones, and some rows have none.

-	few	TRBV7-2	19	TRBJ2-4	CASSLGLLQYSIAKNIQYF	TGTGCCAGCAGCTTAGGACTCCTGCAGTACTCGATAGCCAAAAACATTCAGTACTTC
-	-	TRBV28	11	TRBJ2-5	CASSLLETQYF	TGTGCCAGCAGCCTCCTGGAGACCCAGTACTTC
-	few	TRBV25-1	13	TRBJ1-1	CASRGVGLTEAFF	TGTGCCAGCAGGGGGGTTGGGTTGACTGAAGCTTTCTTT
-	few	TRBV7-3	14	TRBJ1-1	CASSLFAVNTEAFF	TGTGCCAGCAGCTTATTCGCCGTGAACACTGAAGCTTTCTTT
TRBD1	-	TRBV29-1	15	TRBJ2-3	CSVPPAQGITDTQYF	TGCAGCGTCCCCCCGGCACAGGGGATCACAGATACGCAGTATTTT
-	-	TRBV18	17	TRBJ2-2	CASSRNSYSTNTGELFF	TGTGCCAGCTCACGAAACAGCTATAGTACGAACACCGGGGAGCTGTTTTTT
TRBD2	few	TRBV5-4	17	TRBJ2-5	CASSQGSSGGLQETQYF	TGTGCCAGCAGCCAAGGCTCTAGCGGGGGGTTACAAGAGACCCAGTACTTC
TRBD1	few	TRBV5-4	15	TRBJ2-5	CASSPRQGPQETQYF	TGTGCCAGCAGCCCTCGACAGGGTCCTCAAGAGACCCAGTACTTC
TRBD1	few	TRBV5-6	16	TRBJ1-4	CASSLVPTGLNEKLFF	TGTGCCAGCAGCTTGGTCCCGACAGGGCTTAATGAAAAACTGTTTTTT
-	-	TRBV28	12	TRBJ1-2	CASSWGGYGYTF	TGTGCCAGCAGTTGGGGTGGCTATGGCTACACCTTC
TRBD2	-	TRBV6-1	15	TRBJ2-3	CASSPGLANTDTQYF	TGTGCCAGCAGTCCCGGACTAGCTAACACAGATACGCAGTATTTT
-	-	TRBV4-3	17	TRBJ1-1	CASSPGPGSGMNTEAFF	TGCGCCAGCAGCCCCGGTCCAGGGAGCGGTATGAACACTGAAGCTTTCTTT
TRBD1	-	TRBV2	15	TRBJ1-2	CASSSGRGRIYGYTF	TGTGCCAGCAGCTCGGGAAGGGGGCGCATCTATGGCTACACCTTC